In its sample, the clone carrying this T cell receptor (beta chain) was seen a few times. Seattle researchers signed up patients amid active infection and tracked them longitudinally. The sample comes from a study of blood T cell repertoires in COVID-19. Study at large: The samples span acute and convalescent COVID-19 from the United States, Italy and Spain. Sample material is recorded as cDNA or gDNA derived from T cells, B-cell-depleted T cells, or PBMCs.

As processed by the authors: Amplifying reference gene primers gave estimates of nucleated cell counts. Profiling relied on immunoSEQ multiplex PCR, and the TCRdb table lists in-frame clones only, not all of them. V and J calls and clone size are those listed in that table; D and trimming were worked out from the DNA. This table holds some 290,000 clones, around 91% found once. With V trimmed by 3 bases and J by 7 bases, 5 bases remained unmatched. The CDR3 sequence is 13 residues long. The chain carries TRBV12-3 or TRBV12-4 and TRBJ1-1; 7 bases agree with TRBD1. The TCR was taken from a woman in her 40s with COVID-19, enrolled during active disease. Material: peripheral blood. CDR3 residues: CASSLDRPGEAFF. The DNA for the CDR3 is TGTGCCAGCAGTTTGGACAGGCCGGGTGAAGCTTTCTTT.